This TCR beta chain was recovered during a study of cytomegalovirus exposure and HLA in healthy donors (dated by TCRdb to 2016 to 2017). At the level of the whole study: According to an earlier analysis of several hundred of the donors, about 190 million T cells yielded 90 million to 140 million unique TCR beta sequences and about 300 Gb of sequence data. An earlier analysis of around 580 of the donors used high-throughput TCR beta sequencing to judge whether each TCR beta V gene segment behaved as functional or pseudogenic. In the later analysis, no new phenotypic data were used to find candidate immune exposures; instead, reliance was placed on TCR beta sequences and their occurrence across donors. The aim of the study was to test whether cataloging public T cell receptors could identify signatures of past pathogen exposure. A later genetic analysis used genome-wide SNP genotypes for about three fifths of the roughly 700 donors, treating that subset as a discovery cohort. Among roughly 400 genotyped donors of the cohort, an average of around 250,000 unique TCR beta nucleotide sequences was sequenced per donor, of which 15% to 20% were non-productive. Four to six DR-DQ haplotypes were handled as single units for association and clustering, since linkage in the cohort was strong. Of the approximately 400 genotyped donors, about 84% fell in the genetic ancestry cluster associated with self-reported Caucasian donors. Around 320 gigabases of sequencing data and tens of millions of unique TCR sequences were included in an early release covering around 650 HLA-typed donors. To predict cytomegalovirus infection status, the study brought together high-throughput TCR immunosequencing, statistical association of individual TCRs with disease status, and machine learning. Both class I and class II loci were covered by HLA typing, at four-digit resolution. In addition to the first cohort of 666 subjects, a separate validation cohort of under 150 different subjects was used. The study profiled the T cell repertoires of 550 to 700 subjects by immunosequencing and related them to cytomegalovirus serostatus. The number of typed donors differed by locus: 629-630 for A, B, C, DRB1 and DQB1; 522 for DQA1; approximately 610 for DPA1; and 400 to 480 for DPB1. Every repertoire in the discovery cohort had been generated on one and the same sequencing platform. A later analysis re-analyzed previously published TCR beta repertoires from roughly 690 donors and added high-resolution HLA genotyping to study TCR occurrence patterns. Donor age, sex, ethnicity and CMV serostatus were compiled together with the repertoire data.

V and J are truncated by 0 bases and 1 base respectively, leaving an intervening sequence of 9 bases. From its cysteine to its phenylalanine, the CDR3 spans 15 amino acids. The only DNA kept is the CDR3, 45 bases in frame from the first base. In the germline V gene (reference sequence), CDR1 corresponds to LNHNV and CDR2 to YYDKDF. Library prep was done by the immunoSEQ multiplex PCR assay. For the multiplex PCR, a mixture combining 60 forward primers for TCR Vbeta segments and 13 reverse primers for TCR Jbeta segments was used. The CDR3 region of rearranged TCR beta genes was amplified from genomic DNA with a multiplex PCR assay. Amplified TCR beta libraries were sequenced as 87-base-pair reads on the Illumina HiSeq System. In the paper's pipeline: Across the 700 or so repertoires, a later analysis counted some 81 million unique TCR beta chains, approximately 10 million of which were shared by at least two donors. To remove PCR and sequencing errors, raw reads were error-corrected and collapsed into unique sequences using a nearest-neighbor algorithm that merged closely related sequences. CDR3 sequences were aligned to IMGT reference sequences to assign V, D and J gene segments. For a sequence to be retained, a match of at least six nucleotides to both a V gene segment and a J gene segment was required. Rearrangements were called productive when the CDR3 lacked stop codons and stayed in frame with V and J; all others were non-productive. Following IMGT convention, CDR3 was defined as the stretch from the second conserved V-encoded cysteine up to the conserved J-encoded phenylalanine. In an earlier analysis of around 570 of the donors, sequences lacking an unambiguous match to a single V gene segment were excluded. In an earlier analysis of a few hundred of the donors, a V segment was called functional when productive rearrangements were above 56.7%, and segregating when the standard deviation between donors exceeded 5%. A statistical classification framework was built for diagnosing cytomegalovirus status from the catalog of TCR beta chain sequences. V and J gene assignment, in a later analysis, came from comparing TCR nucleotide sequences with IMGT/GENE-DB human TR gene sequences. In a later analysis, CDR3 sequences and most-parsimonious VDJ recombination scenarios were assigned using the TCRdist pipeline. A later analysis defined each TCR beta chain by its CDR3 amino acid sequence plus V-gene family, and excluded reads lacking a unique V-gene family. In a later analysis, around 600 highly shared, low-generation-probability nucleotide sequences were removed to address suspected cross-contamination and a sequencing artifact. In a later analysis, a clonal expansion index was calculated for each public chain from normalized within-repertoire ranks of inferred template counts. Generation probabilities in a later analysis came from a VDJ recombination model fitted to out-of-frame rearrangements, and those results were checked against IGoR. In a later analysis, hypergeometric tests were used to score TCR-TCR, TCR-HLA and TCR-CMV co-occurrence, with a repertoire-size bias correction applied to TCR pairs. In a later analysis, false discovery rates were estimated by permuting HLA or CMV assignments 20 times. A later analysis grouped co-occurring TCRs with DBSCAN, adding TCRdist sequence similarity when clustering within HLA-allele-positive subsets. Repertoires with fewer than 30,000 or more than 120,000 public chains were left out of co-occurrence clustering, as were four to six repertoires with anomalous nucleotide sharing. In its TCRdb copy, this immuneACCESS table keeps in-frame sequences only and misses some clones. Where compared with another copy, unresolved V genes explain less than half of these, and the others have no known cause. For V, J and clone size, that table is used; D and trimming come from the DNA. This sample gives roughly 150,000 clones in total; approximately 75% of them show up just once. The top ten hold more than 2% of the sample.

Results and caveats for the whole study, not just this receptor: The earlier analysis of around 600 of the donors excluded 15 to 20 rarely observed V segments, including chromosome 9 orphons, because counts were too low. A total of some 180 TCR beta chains were listed by the study as associated with cytomegalovirus. According to a later analysis, most CMV-associated TCR beta chains appeared to be HLA-restricted, and the HLA associations seemed to be driven largely by CMV exposure. Only TCR beta chains were sequenced in this cohort, and the absence of alpha or paired-chain data limited detectable features. Three of the identified cytomegalovirus-associated TCR beta chains were confirmed in vitro to be specific for cytomegalovirus antigens. In a later genetic analysis, a missense DCLRE1C variant was associated with V-gene and J-gene trimming of TCR beta chains, and the association was replicated in an independent cohort. A cluster of highly shared sequence variants was judged likely to be a technical artifact of the sequencing pipeline. Broadly in line with IMGT annotations, most TCR beta V segments showed up in productive rearrangements about 90% or about 30% of the time in an earlier analysis of 587 of the donors. A later analysis reported that several top co-occurrence clusters appeared linked to parvovirus B19, influenza, CMV and Epstein-Barr virus. Linkage disequilibrium might explain the correlated functional status among segregating V segments, but an unknown experimental factor could not be ruled out. In a later analysis, the rate of TCR association differed among HLA loci, with DRB1 alleles having the most associated TCRs and HLA-C alleles having the fewest. While some public TCRs were present in many individuals, most TCR sequences turned up only very rarely across donors. Presence/absence analyses assumed roughly uniform sequencing depth across donors, an assumption that may not hold. Because the 87-base-pair reads could not distinguish some IMGT-functional V segments, including TRBV6-2 and TRBV6-3, those segments were excluded. A further reported finding was that TCR beta sequences accurately predicted the HLA-A and HLA-B alleles for most subjects in the first cohort. Cytomegalovirus status was reported to be diagnosed by the classifier with high specificity and sensitivity in both the original and validation cohorts. In a later analysis, HLA-associated TCR beta chains were found to be more clonally expanded and to have lower generation probabilities than equally common non-associated chains. Because HLA typing was missing for some donors at each locus, association tests included only the typed subset. In a later analysis, about 16,000 TCR beta sequences were associated with specific HLA alleles at a false discovery rate of 0.05. CMV serostatus was the only immune exposure information available for the cohort. When HLA alleles, especially DR and DQ, strongly co-occurred, attributing TCR associations to individual alleles was difficult. The authors suggested that the approach could potentially be extended to other disease states and immunological phenotypes. Compared with the approximately 720-donor mean, donors in an Asian-associated ancestry cluster had fewer N-insertions in productive TCRs, according to a later genetic analysis.

In regard to this clone: No cognate antigen has been identified for it. Base qualities are not recorded, but no much larger clone differs from it by a single base.

In total, 666 healthy bone marrow donors made up the cohort. All cohort members were sampled while nominally healthy, although unrecorded immune exposures were likely present. The donor tested CMV seropositive, placing the donor among the roughly 300 seropositive members of the cohort. Every donor gave a peripheral blood sample, and the peripheral blood mononuclear cells from that sample were used for TCR beta sequencing. The Qiagen DNeasy Blood Extraction Kit was used to extract genomic DNA from the blood cell samples. This receptor chain uses TRBV15 and TRBJ1-1, and the D gene may be TRBD1, 6 bases matching. The specimen sequenced was PBMCs. This TCR came from a man in his fifties in good health and CMV-seropositive. The DNA is as follows: TGTGCCACCAGCAGAGATGTACAGGGGAACACTGAAGCTTTCTTT. It specifies CATSRDVQGNTEAFF.